The 10 T cell receptor beta chains in this list originate from one sample, sequenced in a study of blood T cell repertoires in COVID-19 (dated by TCRdb to the early 2020s). The library relied on the immunoSEQ multiplex PCR assay. The table was pulled from immuneACCESS by TCRdb, which kept in-frame rearrangements only. Such tables lose some clones; where checked, under half of the loss comes from unresolved V genes, and the rest has no known cause. In this sample the table shows about 310,000 clones, roughly 87% of which occur a single time. 1% of the sample comes from the top ten. Sample: peripheral blood. These receptors all stem from a man aged 50-59 years with active or convalescent COVID-19.

This rearrangement joins TRBV4-3 to TRBJ1-1; TRBD1 might be the D (5 bases). Germline CDR1 reads LGHNA; CDR2 reads YSLEER. The CDR3 spans 16 residues. The ends were cut back, 0 bases at V and 0 bases at J, with 11 bases in the middle. The CDR3 DNA reads TGCGCCAGCAGCCAAGAGGGGGGACCGGTGAACACTGAAGCTTTCTTT. It encodes CASSQEGGPVNTEAFF.

The chain joins TRBV6-6 to TRBJ2-7; TRBD2 matches 9 bases. The CDR3 is 16 residues long. CDR1 and CDR2 from the germline V gene are MNHNY and SVGAGI (reference sequence). With 5 bases clipped from V and 3 bases from J, the junction kept 11 bases outside the gene matches. DNA for the CDR3: TGTGCCAGCAGTCCGGTGGAGCGGGAGGCAGTCTACGAGCAGTACTTC. It codes for CASSPVEREAVYEQYF.

The chain is built from TRBV18 and TRBJ2-7, with 9 bases fitting TRBD1. The CDR3 is made up of 13 amino acids. V was clipped by 10 bases and J by 6 bases; unmatched bases: 10. Germline V CDR1 and CDR2: KGHSH, LQKENI. The CDR3 region is CATLTGGGSEQYF. The CDR3 DNA sequence: TGTGCCACCCTAACAGGGGGCGGATCCGAGCAGTACTTC.

The V and J genes are TRBV7-3 and TRBJ2-1, with D possibly TRBD2 on 6 matching bases. The V end was cut by 5 bases, the J end by 6 bases, with 11 bases between. CDR1 is SGHTA, CDR2 FQGTGA, per germline. CDR3 length: 13 residues. In DNA, the CDR3 is TGTGCCAGCAGCCCCTACGGGGGCAATGAGCAGTTCTTC. Translating it yields CASSPYGGNEQFF.

V gene TRBV30 combines with J gene TRBJ1-2; possible D gene TRBD1, 5 bases. CDR1 and CDR2 from the germline V gene are GTSNPN and SVGIG (reference sequence). CDR3 length: 12 residues. V dropped 0 bases and J dropped 6 bases, with 8 bases sitting between them. This chain's CDR3 is CAWSVTVNGYTF. The CDR3 DNA sequence: TGTGCCTGGAGTGTGACAGTGAATGGCTACACCTTC. Based on the CDR3 plus reference TRBV30 and TRBJ1-2, the full variable domain is SQTIHQWPATLVQPVGSPLSLECTVEGTSNPNLYWYRQAAGRGLQLLFYSVGIGQISSEVPQNLSASRPQDRQFILSSKKLLLSDSGFYLCAWSVTVNGYTFGSGTRLTVV.

The CDR3 loop reads CASSPGDRDGGYTF. In DNA form, the CDR3 reads TGTGCCAGCAGCCCCGGAGACAGGGACGGCGGCTACACCTTC. The J gene is TRBJ1-2, the V gene TRBV7-9, with TRBD1 matching over 7 bases. J was trimmed by 8 bases and V by 5 bases; bases with no gene match: 11. The germline V gene has CDR1 SEHNR and CDR2 FQNEAQ (reference sequence). CDR3 size: 14 residues.

This clone was picked up one time. The chain uses TRBV5-6 and TRBJ1-1, with 11 bases lining up with TRBD1. Unmatched junction bases numbered 11, after V lost 8 bases and J lost 8 bases. The CDR3 contains 14 residues. Germline V gene sequence: CDR1 SGHDT, CDR2 YYEEEE. CDR3 protein: CASWRTGGSVEAFF. Written as DNA, the CDR3 is TGTGCCAGTTGGAGGACAGGGGGCTCGGTCGAAGCTTTCTTT.

In this sample, this clone turned up a few times. This rearrangement joins TRBV4-1 to TRBJ1-5; D gene uncertain. The CDR3 is 15 amino acids. The germline CDR1 and CDR2 sequences are MGHRA and YSYEKL. V was cut by 3 bases and J by 6 bases, with 15 bases left in between. CDR3 protein: CASSHSLEGSQPQHF. CDR3 in DNA: TGCGCCAGCAGCCATAGCCTAGAAGGAAGTCAGCCCCAGCATTTT.

The chain joins TRBV6-6 to TRBJ2-5, with 8 bases aligning to TRBD2. Germline CDR1 and CDR2: MNHNY and SVGAGI (reference sequence). This CDR3 spans 17 amino acids. With 5 bases clipped from V and 7 bases from J, the junction kept 18 bases outside the gene matches. The CDR3 here is CASSPPRGGEGSGTQYF. The CDR3 DNA reads as TGTGCCAGCAGTCCTCCCCGGGGGGGGGAGGGCAGTGGGACCCAGTACTTC.

The chain employs TRBV9 and TRBJ2-6; 8 bases are a match to TRBD1. CDR3 length: 15 amino acids. Germline assignment: CDR1 SGDLS and CDR2 YYNGEE. With V trimmed by 3 bases and J by 2 bases, 1 base remained unmatched. CDR3 amino acids: CASSETGAGANVLTF. DNA for the CDR3: TGTGCCAGCAGCGAGACAGGGGCTGGGGCCAACGTCCTGACTTTC.